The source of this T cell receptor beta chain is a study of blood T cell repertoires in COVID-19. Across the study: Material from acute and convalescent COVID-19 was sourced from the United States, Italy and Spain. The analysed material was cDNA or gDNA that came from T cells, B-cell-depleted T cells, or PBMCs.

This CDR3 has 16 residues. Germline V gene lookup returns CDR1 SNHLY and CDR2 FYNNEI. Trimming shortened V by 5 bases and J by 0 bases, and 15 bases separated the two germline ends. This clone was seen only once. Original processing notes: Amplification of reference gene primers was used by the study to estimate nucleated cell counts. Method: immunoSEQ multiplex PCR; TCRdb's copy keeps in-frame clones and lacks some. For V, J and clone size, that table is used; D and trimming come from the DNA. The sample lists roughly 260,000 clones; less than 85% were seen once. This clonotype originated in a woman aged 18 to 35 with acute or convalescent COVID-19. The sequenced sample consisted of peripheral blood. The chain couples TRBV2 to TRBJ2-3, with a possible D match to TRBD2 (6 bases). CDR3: CASSIRLVASTDTQYF. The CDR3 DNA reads TGTGCCAGCAGTATACGACTAGTGGCTAGCACAGATACGCAGTATTTT.